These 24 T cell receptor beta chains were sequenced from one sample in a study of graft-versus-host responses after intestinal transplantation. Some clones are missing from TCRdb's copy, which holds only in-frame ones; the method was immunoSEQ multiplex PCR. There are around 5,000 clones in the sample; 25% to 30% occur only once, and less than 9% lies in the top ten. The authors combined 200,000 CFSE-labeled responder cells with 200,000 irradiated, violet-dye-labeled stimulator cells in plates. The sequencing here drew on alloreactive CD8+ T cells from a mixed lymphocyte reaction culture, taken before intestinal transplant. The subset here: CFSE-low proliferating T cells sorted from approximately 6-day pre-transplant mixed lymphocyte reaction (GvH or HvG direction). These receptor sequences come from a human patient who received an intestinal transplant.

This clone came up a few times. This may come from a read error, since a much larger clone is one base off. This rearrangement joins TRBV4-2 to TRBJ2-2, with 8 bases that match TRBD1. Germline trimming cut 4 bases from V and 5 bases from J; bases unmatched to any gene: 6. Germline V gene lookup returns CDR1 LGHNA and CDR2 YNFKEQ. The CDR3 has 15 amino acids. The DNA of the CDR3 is TGTGCCAGCAGCCTCGACAGGGGCTTAACCGGGGAGCTGTTTTTT. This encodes CASSLDRGLTGELFF.

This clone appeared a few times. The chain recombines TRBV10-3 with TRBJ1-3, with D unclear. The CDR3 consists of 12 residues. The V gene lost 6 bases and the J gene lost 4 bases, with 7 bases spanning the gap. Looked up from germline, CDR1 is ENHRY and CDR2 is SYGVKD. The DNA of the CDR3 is TGTGCCATCAGAAAACCCGGAAACACCATATATTTT. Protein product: CAIRKPGNTIYF.

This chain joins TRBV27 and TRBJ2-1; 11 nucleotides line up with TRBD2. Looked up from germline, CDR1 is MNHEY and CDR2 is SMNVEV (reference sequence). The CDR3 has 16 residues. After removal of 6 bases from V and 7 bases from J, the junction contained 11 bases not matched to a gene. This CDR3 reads CASRPLGTSGINEQFF. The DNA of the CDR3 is TGTGCCAGCAGACCCCTCGGGACTAGCGGTATTAATGAGCAGTTCTTC.

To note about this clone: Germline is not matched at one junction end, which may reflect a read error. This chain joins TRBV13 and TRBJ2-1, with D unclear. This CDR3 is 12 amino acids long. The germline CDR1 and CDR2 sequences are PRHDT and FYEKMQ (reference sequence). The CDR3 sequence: CASSQDYNEQFF. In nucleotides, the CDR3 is TGCGCCAGCAGCCAAGACTACAATGAGCAGTTCTTC.

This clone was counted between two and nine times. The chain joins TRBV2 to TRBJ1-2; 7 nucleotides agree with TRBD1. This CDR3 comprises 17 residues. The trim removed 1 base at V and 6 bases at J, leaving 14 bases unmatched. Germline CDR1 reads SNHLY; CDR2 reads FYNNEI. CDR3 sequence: CASSEGGSAGQAHGYTF. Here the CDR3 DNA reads TGTGCCAGCAGTGAAGGAGGCTCAGCAGGACAGGCACATGGCTACACCTTC.

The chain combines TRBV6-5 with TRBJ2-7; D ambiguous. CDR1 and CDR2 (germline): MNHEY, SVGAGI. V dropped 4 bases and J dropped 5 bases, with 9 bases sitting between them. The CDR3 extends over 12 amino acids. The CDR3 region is CASSFSWDEQYF. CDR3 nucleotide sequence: TGTGCCAGCAGTTTCAGCTGGGACGAGCAGTACTTC.

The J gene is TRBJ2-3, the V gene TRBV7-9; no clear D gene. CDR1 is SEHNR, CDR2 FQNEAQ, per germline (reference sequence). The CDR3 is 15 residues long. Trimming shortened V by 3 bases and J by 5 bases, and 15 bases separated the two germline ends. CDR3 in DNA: TGTGCCAGCAGCTTTCCAGGTTTTATAAGAGATACGCAGTATTTT. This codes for CASSFPGFIRDTQYF.

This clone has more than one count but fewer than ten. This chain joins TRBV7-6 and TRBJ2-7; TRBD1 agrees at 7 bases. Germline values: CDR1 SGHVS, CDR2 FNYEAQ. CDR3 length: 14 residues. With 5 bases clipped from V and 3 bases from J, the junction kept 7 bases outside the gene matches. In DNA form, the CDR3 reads TGTGCCAGCAGCCACGGGACAGACAACTACGAGCAGTACTTC. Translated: CASSHGTDNYEQYF.

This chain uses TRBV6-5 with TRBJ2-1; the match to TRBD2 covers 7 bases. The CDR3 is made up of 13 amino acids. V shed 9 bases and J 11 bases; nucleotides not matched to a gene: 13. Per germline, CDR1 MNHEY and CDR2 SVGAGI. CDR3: CASCHWGEGQQFF. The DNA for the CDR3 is TGTGCCAGTTGCCATTGGGGGGAGGGGCAGCAGTTCTTC.

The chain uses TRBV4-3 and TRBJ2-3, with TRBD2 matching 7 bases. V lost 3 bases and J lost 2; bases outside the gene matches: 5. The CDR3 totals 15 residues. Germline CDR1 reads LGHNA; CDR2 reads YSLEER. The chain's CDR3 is CASSQGTTTTDTQYF. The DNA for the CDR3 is TGCGCCAGCAGCCAGGGGACTACCACCACAGATACGCAGTATTTT.

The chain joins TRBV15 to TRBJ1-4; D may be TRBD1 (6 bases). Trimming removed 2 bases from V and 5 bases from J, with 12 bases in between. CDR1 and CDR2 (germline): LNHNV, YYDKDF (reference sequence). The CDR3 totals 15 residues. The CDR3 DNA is TGTGCCACCAGCAGACCCCAGGGGTTGAATGAAAAACTGTTTTTT. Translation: CATSRPQGLNEKLFF.

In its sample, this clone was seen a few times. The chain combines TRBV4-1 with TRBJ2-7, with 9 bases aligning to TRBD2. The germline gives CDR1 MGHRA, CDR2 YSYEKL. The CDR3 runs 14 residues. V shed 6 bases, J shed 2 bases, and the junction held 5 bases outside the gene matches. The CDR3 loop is CASSLTSGTYEQYF. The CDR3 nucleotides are TGCGCCAGCAGTCTGACTAGCGGTACCTACGAGCAGTACTTC.

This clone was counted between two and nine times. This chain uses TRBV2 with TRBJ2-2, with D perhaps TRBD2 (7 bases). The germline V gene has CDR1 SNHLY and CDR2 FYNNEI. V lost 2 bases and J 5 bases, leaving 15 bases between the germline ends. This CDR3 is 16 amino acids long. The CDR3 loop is CASSEFTGGATGELFF. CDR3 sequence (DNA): TGTGCCAGCAGTGAATTTACGGGGGGCGCGACCGGGGAGCTGTTTTTT.

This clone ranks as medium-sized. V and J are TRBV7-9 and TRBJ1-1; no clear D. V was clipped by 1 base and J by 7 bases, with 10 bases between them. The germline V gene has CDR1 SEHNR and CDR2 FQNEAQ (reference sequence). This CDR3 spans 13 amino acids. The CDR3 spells CASSLGLHIEAFF. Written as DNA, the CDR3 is TGTGCCAGCAGCTTAGGATTACACATTGAAGCTTTCTTT.

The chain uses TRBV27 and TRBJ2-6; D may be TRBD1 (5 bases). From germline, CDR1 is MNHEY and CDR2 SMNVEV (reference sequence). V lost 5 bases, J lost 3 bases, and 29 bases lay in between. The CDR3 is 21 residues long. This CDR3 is CASSRFSNPRQSPLGANVLTF. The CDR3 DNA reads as TGTGCCAGCAGTCGCTTCTCTAATCCCCGACAGTCCCCCCTTGGGGCCAACGTCCTGACTTTC.

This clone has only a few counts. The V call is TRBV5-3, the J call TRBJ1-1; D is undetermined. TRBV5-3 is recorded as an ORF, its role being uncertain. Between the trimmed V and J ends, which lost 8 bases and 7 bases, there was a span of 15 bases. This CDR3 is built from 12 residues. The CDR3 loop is CASSIGNVEAFF. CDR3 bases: TGTGCCAGCAGCATCGGCAATGTTGAAGCTTTCTTT.

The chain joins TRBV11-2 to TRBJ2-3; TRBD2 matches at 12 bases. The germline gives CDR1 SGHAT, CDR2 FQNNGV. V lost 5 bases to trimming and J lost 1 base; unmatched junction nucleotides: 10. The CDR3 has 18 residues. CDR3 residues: CASSQELAGGPGTDTQYF. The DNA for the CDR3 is TGTGCCAGCAGCCAAGAGCTAGCGGGAGGGCCTGGCACAGATACGCAGTATTTT.

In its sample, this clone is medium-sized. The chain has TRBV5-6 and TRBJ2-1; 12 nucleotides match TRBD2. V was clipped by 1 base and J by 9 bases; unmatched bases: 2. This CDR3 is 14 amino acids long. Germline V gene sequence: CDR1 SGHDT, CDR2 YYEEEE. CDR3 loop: CASSLPSGRGEQFF. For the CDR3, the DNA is TGTGCCAGCAGCTTGCCTAGCGGGAGGGGTGAGCAGTTCTTC.

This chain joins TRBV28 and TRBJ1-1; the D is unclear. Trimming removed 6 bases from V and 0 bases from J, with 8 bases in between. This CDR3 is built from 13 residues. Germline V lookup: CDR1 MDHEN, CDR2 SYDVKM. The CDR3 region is CASSTTLNTEAFF. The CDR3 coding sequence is TGTGCCAGCAGCACAACCTTGAACACTGAAGCTTTCTTT.

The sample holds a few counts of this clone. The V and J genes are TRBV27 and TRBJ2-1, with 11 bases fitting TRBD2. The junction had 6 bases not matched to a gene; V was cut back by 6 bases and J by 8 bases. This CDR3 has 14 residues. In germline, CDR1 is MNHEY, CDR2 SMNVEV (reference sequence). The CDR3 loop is CASRIAGGPDEQFF. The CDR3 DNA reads TGTGCCAGCAGAATAGCGGGAGGGCCCGATGAGCAGTTCTTC.

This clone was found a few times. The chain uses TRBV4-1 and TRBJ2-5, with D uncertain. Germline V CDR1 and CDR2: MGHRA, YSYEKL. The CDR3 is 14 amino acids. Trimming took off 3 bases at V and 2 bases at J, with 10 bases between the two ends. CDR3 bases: TGCGCCAGCAGCCAGTCGGGTAGTCAAGAGACCCAGTACTTC. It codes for CASSQSGSQETQYF.

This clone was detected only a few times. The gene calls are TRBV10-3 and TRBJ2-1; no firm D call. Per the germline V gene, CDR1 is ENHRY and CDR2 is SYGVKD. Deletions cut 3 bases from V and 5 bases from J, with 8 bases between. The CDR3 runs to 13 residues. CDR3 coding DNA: TGTGCCATCAGTGATAGGTTCGACAATGAGCAGTTCTTC. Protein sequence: CAISDRFDNEQFF.

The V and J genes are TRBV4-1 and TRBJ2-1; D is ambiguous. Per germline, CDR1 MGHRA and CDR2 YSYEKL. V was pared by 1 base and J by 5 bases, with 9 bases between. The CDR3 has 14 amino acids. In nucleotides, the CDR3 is TGCGCCAGCAGCCAAGTAGGTGGGGACAATGAGCAGTTCTTC. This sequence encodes CASSQVGGDNEQFF.

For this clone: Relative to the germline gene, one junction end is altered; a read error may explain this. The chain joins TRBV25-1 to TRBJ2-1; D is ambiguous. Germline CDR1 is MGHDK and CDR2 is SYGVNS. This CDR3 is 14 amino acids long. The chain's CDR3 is CASTEGVGYNEQFF. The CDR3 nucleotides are TGTGCCAGCACTGAAGGCGTGGGCTACAATGAGCAGTTCTTC.